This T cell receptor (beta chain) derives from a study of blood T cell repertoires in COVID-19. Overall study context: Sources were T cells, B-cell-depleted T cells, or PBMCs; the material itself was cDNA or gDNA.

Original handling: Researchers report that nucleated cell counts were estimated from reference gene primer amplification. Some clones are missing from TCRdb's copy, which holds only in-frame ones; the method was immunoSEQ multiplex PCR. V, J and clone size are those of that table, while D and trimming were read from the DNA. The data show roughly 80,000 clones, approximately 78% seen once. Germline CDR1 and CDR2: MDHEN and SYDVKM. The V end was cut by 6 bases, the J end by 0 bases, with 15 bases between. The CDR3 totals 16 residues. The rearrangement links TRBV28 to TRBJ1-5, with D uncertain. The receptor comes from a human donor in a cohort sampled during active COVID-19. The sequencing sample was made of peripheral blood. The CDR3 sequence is CASSLPDTYSNQPQHF. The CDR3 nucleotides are TGTGCCAGCAGCCTACCCGACACCTATAGCAATCAGCCCCAGCATTTT.